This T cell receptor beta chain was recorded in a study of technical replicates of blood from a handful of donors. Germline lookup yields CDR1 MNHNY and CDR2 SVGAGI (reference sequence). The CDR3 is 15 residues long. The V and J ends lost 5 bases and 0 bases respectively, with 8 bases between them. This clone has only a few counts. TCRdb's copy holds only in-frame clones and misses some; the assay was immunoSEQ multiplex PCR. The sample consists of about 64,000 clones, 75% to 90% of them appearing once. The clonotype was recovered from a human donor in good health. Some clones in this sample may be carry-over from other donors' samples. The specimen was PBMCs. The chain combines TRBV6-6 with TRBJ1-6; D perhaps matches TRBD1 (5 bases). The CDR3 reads CASSDGHSYNSPLHF. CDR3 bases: TGTGCCAGCAGTGACGGACACTCCTATAATTCACCCCTCCACTTT.